The 16 T cell receptor beta chains below come from one sample, sequenced in a study of cytomegalovirus exposure and HLA in healthy donors. The study ran its PCR with 60 Vbeta and 13 Jbeta primers. Clones were read by immunoSEQ multiplex PCR, and TCRdb kept only the in-frame ones, dropping some. The sample contains about 150,000 clones, over 65% of which appear only once. Source material: PBMCs. The source of these receptors is a female donor in good health and CMV-seropositive.

V usage is TRBV13 and J usage is TRBJ2-2, with 8 bases identical to TRBD2. V trimming: 5 bases; J trimming: 4 bases; junction bases outside the gene matches: 12. The CDR3 totals 17 residues. The germline V gene has CDR1 PRHDT and CDR2 FYEKMQ (reference sequence). In DNA form, the CDR3 reads TGTGCCAGCAGCCCTGGGCAGTTCCGGGAGGGCACCGGGGAGCTGTTTTTT. It translates to CASSPGQFREGTGELFF.

The chain carries TRBV28 and TRBJ1-2; 8 bases match TRBD1. CDR1 MDHEN and CDR2 SYDVKM come from the germline V gene. The CDR3 loop spans 15 amino acids. Unmatched junction bases numbered 11, after V lost 3 bases and J lost 8 bases. CDR3 region: CASSFTTPGGEGYTF. The CDR3 DNA is TGTGCCAGCAGTTTCACTACCCCAGGGGGCGAGGGCTACACCTTC.

As to this clone: Other nucleotide sequences in the sample specify the same CDR3. This chain links TRBV5-6 with TRBJ1-1; no reliable D call. CDR3 length equals 15 residues. Looked up from germline, CDR1 is SGHDT and CDR2 is YYEEEE. V was trimmed by 3 bases and J by 4 bases, leaving 16 bases between them. CDR3 protein: CASSWWRKLITEAFF. The CDR3 bases are TGTGCCAGCAGCTGGTGGAGGAAGCTGATCACTGAAGCTTTCTTT.

The chain links TRBV25-1 to TRBJ2-1; D is possibly TRBD1 (6 bases). CDR3 length: 17 amino acids. Germline V gives CDR1 MGHDK, CDR2 SYGVNS. Deletions cut 4 bases from V and 5 bases from J, with 21 bases between. CDR3 protein: CASSAPQGRRANNEQFF. The CDR3 DNA reads TGTGCCAGCAGTGCTCCACAGGGAAGGCGAGCCAACAATGAGCAGTTCTTC.

The V call is TRBV5-4, the J call TRBJ2-7; 16 nucleotides agree with TRBD2. The J segment lost 6 bases and the V segment lost 4 bases, leaving 7 bases of the junction unmatched. This CDR3 is 16 amino acids long. CDR1 and CDR2 (germline): SGHNT, YYREEE (reference sequence). This CDR3 is CASSPGTSGRAGEQYF. The CDR3, as DNA: TGTGCCAGCAGCCCCGGGACTAGCGGGAGGGCCGGCGAGCAGTACTTC.

The chain carries TRBV25-1 and TRBJ2-7; 15 bases agree with TRBD2. Germline loops: CDR1 MGHDK, CDR2 SYGVNS. The CDR3 totals 14 residues. J was trimmed by 8 bases and V by 5 bases; bases with no gene match: 4. CDR3 DNA sequence: TGTGCCAGCAGTCCCGGGACTAGCGGGAGGAAGCAGTACTTC. Its translation: CASSPGTSGRKQYF.

The gene calls are TRBV12-2 and TRBJ2-7; TRBD2 reflects the table's D call only, with no check against the DNA. TRBV12-2 is a pseudogene segment. The CDR3 has 15 residues. CDR3 in amino acids: CASRYLSGREYEQYF. The CDR3 nucleotides read TGTGCAAGTCGCTACCTCAGCGGGAGGGAATACGAGCAGTACTTC.

V gene TRBV9 combines with J gene TRBJ2-7, with 8 bases aligning to TRBD2. V shed 3 bases, J shed 6 bases, and the junction held 11 bases outside the gene matches. The CDR3 covers 15 residues. Germline CDR1 reads SGDLS; CDR2 reads YYNGEE. CDR3 sequence reads: CASSATGGRYVEQYF. Written as DNA, the CDR3 is TGTGCCAGCAGCGCAACGGGGGGGAGGTACGTCGAGCAGTACTTC.

The chain has TRBV6-1 and TRBJ2-7; D not certain. The CDR3 runs 13 residues. Trimming stripped 7 bases from V and 0 bases from J, with 10 bases between. From germline, CDR1 is MNHNS and CDR2 SASEGT. CDR3 in amino acids: CASTGPGSYEQYF. The CDR3 nucleotides are TGTGCCAGCACCGGTCCAGGCTCCTACGAGCAGTACTTC.

This clone was counted only a few times. J is TRBJ2-7 and V is TRBV5-6; 12 nucleotides match TRBD1. Trimming removed 2 bases from V and 4 bases from J; junction bases left unmatched: 10. This CDR3 has 17 amino acids. The V gene's germline CDR1 is SGHDT and CDR2 YYEEEE. Here the CDR3 reads CASSFPKTGQGAYEQYF. For the CDR3, the DNA is TGTGCCAGCAGCTTCCCGAAAACGGGACAGGGGGCGTACGAGCAGTACTTC.

The chain combines TRBV9 with TRBJ2-5; tentative D call: TRBD1 (6 bases). The J call may be incorrect, as the DNA end agrees better with TRBJ2-7. This CDR3 has 15 amino acids. Germline CDR1 SGDLS, CDR2 YYNGEE. Here the CDR3 reads CASSVATGRTYEQYF. CDR3 nucleotides: TGTGCCAGCAGCGTAGCTACAGGGAGAACATACGAGCAGTACTTC.

The table lists this clone with a count of one. This rearrangement joins TRBV11-3 to TRBJ2-7; a possible D gene is TRBD1 (5 bases). Trimming pared 5 bases from V and 1 base from J, leaving 9 bases between. The CDR3 extends over 13 amino acids. Germline loops: CDR1 SGHNT, CDR2 YENEEA. CDR3 coding DNA: TGTGCCAGCAGCCCAACAGGTTCCTACGAGCAGTACTTC. Amino acids: CASSPTGSYEQYF.

This clone was seen a handful of times. This sequence joins TRBV7-3 and TRBJ1-1; 9 bases are shared with TRBD1. The CDR3 is 14 residues long. V shed 5 bases and J 5 bases; nucleotides not matched to a gene: 6. CDR1 SGHTA and CDR2 FQGTGA come from the germline V gene. CDR3 amino acids: CASSATGGITEAFF. DNA of the CDR3: TGTGCCAGCAGCGCGACAGGGGGAATTACTGAAGCTTTCTTT. The full variable domain, in which reference TRBV7-3 and TRBJ1-1 provide the parts outside the CDR3, is GAGVSQTPSNKVTEKGKYVELRCDPISGHTALYWYRQSLGQGPEFLIYFQGTGAADDSGLPNDRFFAVRPEGSVSTLKIQRTERGDSAVYLCASSATGGITEAFFGQGTRLTVV.

In this sample, this clone turned up a few times. V usage is TRBV2 and J usage is TRBJ1-1; maybe TRBD1 (5 bases). V was pared by 8 bases and J by 10 bases, with 14 bases between. Germline V gene lookup returns CDR1 SNHLY and CDR2 FYNNEI. There are 11 residues in the CDR3. CDR3 sequence (DNA): TGTGCCAGCCTGTTGACAGTCAGAGCTTTCTTT. Its protein is CASLLTVRAFF. The full variable domain, completed using reference TRBV2 and TRBJ1-1, is EPEVTQTPSHQVTQMGQEVILRCVPISNHLYFYWYRQILGQKVEFLVSFYNNEISEKSEIFDDQFSVERPDGSNFTLKIRSTKLEDSAMYFCASLLTVRAFFGQGTRLTVV.

V gene TRBV5-1 combines with J gene TRBJ2-7; TRBD2 matches 8 bases. Trimming at V came to 0 bases and at J to 2 bases, leaving 4 bases not matched to a gene. The CDR3 extends over 15 amino acids. The V gene's germline CDR1 is SGHRS and CDR2 YFSETQ. In DNA form, the CDR3 reads TGCGCCAGCAGCTTGGCGAGCGGGGGAACCTACGAGCAGTACTTC. The encoded protein is CASSLASGGTYEQYF.

This chain links TRBV29-1 with TRBJ2-1, with 10 bases that match TRBD2. This CDR3 is 15 amino acids long. The trim removed 1 base at V and 8 bases at J, leaving 8 bases unmatched. Germline values: CDR1 SQVTM, CDR2 ANQGSEA. The CDR3 bases are TGCAGCGTTGAAGGGTCTAGCGGGAGTAGATATGAGCAGTTCTTC. Its protein is CSVEGSSGSRYEQFF.